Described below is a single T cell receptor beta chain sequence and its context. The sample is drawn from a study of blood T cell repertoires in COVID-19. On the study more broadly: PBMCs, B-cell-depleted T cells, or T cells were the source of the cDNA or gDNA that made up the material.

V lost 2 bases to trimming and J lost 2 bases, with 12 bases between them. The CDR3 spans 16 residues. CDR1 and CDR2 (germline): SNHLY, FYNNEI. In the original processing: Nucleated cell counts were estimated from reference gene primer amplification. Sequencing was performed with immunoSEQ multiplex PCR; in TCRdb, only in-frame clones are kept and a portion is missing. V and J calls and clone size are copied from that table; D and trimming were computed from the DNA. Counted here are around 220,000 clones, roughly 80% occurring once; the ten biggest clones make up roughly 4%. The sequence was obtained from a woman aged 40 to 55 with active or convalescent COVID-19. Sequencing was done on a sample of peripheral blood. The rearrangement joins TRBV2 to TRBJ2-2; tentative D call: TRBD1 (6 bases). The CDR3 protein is CASSETRGPNTGELFF. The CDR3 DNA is TGTGCCAGCAGTGAAACCAGGGGCCCCAACACCGGGGAGCTGTTTTTT.